This T cell receptor beta chain was sequenced in a study of blood T cell repertoires in COVID-19. The method was immunoSEQ multiplex PCR; TCRdb's version includes in-frame clones alone and lacks a portion of them. The sample consists of about 59,000 clones, approximately 92% of them appearing once. CDR3 size: 16 residues. The germline V and J ends were trimmed by 5 bases and 2 bases, with 15 bases remaining between them. CDR1 and CDR2 (germline): SGHAT, FQNNGV. The TCR comes from a man at least 80 years old with acute or convalescent COVID-19. Sequences were obtained from peripheral blood. V gene TRBV11-2 combines with J gene TRBJ2-2, with D tentatively TRBD2 (8 bases). CDR3 bases: TGTGCCAGCAGCCGGGGGGGACAGACTAACACCGGGGAGCTGTTTTTT. Its protein product is CASSRGGQTNTGELFF.